These T cell receptor beta chains were read from a single sample in a study of somatic mutations in cytotoxic T cells in rheumatoid arthritis. Only in-frame clones appear in the TCRdb table, and some are missing; sequencing was by immunoSEQ multiplex PCR. The sample holds just over 15,000 clones, roughly 75% seen once. The sequenced sample was CD8+ T cells sorted from blood. The receptors come from an adult with rheumatoid arthritis. Each CDR3 is given with its conserved first and last residue. Fields, in order: J gene, V gene, D gene, clone size, CDR3 protein, CDR3 DNA. A D gene is named only where the DNA matches it firmly. Size values are once, few and many counts, or a class for expanded clones, and some rows have none.

J gene: TRBJ1-5
V gene: TRBV27
D gene: -
clone size: -
CDR3 protein: CASSQGLSNQPQHF
CDR3 DNA: TGTGCCAGCAGTCAAGGATTGAGCAATCAGCCCCAGCATTTT

J gene: TRBJ1-1
V gene: TRBV7-9
D gene: -
clone size: -
CDR3 protein: CASSLGRNTEAFF
CDR3 DNA: TGTGCCAGCAGCCTCGGACGGAACACTGAAGCTTTCTTT

J gene: TRBJ2-6
V gene: TRBV4-2
D gene: -
clone size: -
CDR3 protein: CASSPLVGSGANVLTF
CDR3 DNA: TGTGCCAGCAGCCCCCTGGTAGGCTCTGGGGCCAACGTCCTGACTTTC

J gene: TRBJ2-7
V gene: TRBV9
D gene: TRBD2
clone size: -
CDR3 protein: CASGLGLVNYEQYF
CDR3 DNA: TGTGCCAGCGGCCTGGGACTAGTTAACTACGAGCAGTACTTC

J gene: TRBJ2-2
V gene: TRBV11-2
D gene: -
clone size: -
CDR3 protein: CASSLWGTGELFF
CDR3 DNA: TGTGCCAGCAGCTTGTGGGGCACCGGGGAGCTGTTTTTT

J gene: TRBJ2-7
V gene: TRBV27
D gene: -
clone size: -
CDR3 protein: CASSPRGRSYEQYF
CDR3 DNA: TGTGCCAGCAGTCCTCGGGGTAGGTCCTACGAGCAGTACTTC

J gene: TRBJ2-7
V gene: TRBV15
D gene: TRBD1
clone size: -
CDR3 protein: CATSTDRFYEQYF
CDR3 DNA: TGTGCCACCAGCACGGACAGGTTCTACGAGCAGTACTTC

J gene: TRBJ1-1
V gene: TRBV4-1
D gene: TRBD1
clone size: -
CDR3 protein: CASSQAGTVNTEAFF
CDR3 DNA: TGCGCCAGCAGCCAAGCCGGGACAGTGAACACTGAAGCTTTCTTT

J gene: TRBJ2-2
V gene: TRBV9
D gene: -
clone size: -
CDR3 protein: CASSVWLADTGELFF
CDR3 DNA: TGTGCCAGCAGCGTATGGCTAGCCGACACCGGGGAGCTGTTTTTT

J gene: TRBJ2-1
V gene: TRBV5-4
D gene: TRBD2
clone size: -
CDR3 protein: CASSQFGRERYNEQFF
CDR3 DNA: TGTGCCAGCAGCCAATTTGGGCGGGAGAGGTACAATGAGCAGTTCTTC

J gene: TRBJ2-2
V gene: TRBV9
D gene: -
clone size: -
CDR3 protein: CASSPSGAADGELFF
CDR3 DNA: TGTGCCAGCAGCCCATCGGGGGCCGCGGACGGGGAGCTGTTTTTT

J gene: TRBJ2-7
V gene: TRBV6-5
D gene: TRBD1
clone size: -
CDR3 protein: CASSEGQGTYEQYF
CDR3 DNA: TGTGCCAGCAGTGAGGGACAGGGAACCTACGAGCAGTACTTC

J gene: TRBJ2-7
V gene: TRBV20-1
D gene: -
clone size: -
CDR3 protein: CSASRGFEQYF
CDR3 DNA: TGCAGTGCTAGTCGCGGGTTCGAGCAGTACTTC

J gene: TRBJ2-5
V gene: TRBV27
D gene: -
clone size: -
CDR3 protein: CASSFLGAQETQYF
CDR3 DNA: TGTGCCAGCAGTTTTCTCGGGGCTCAAGAGACCCAGTACTTC

J gene: TRBJ1-1
V gene: TRBV4-1
D gene: -
clone size: -
CDR3 protein: CASSQKQNTEAFF
CDR3 DNA: TGCGCCAGCAGCCAAAAGCAGAACACTGAAGCTTTCTTT

J gene: TRBJ2-1
V gene: TRBV4-1
D gene: TRBD1
clone size: -
CDR3 protein: CASSLLVAGTGGGEQFF
CDR3 DNA: TGCGCCAGCAGCCTTCTCGTCGCCGGGACAGGGGGCGGTGAGCAGTTCTTC

J gene: TRBJ2-1
V gene: TRBV10-3
D gene: TRBD1
clone size: -
CDR3 protein: CAISEPQGASYNEQFF
CDR3 DNA: TGTGCCATCAGTGAGCCACAGGGGGCTTCCTACAATGAGCAGTTCTTC

J gene: TRBJ2-7
V gene: TRBV5-1
D gene: -
clone size: few
CDR3 protein: CASSPDSREQYF
CDR3 DNA: TGCGCCAGCAGCCCGGACAGCCGGGAGCAGTACTTC

J gene: TRBJ2-7
V gene: TRBV30
D gene: TRBD2
clone size: few
CDR3 protein: CAWSGGGGIHEQYF
CDR3 DNA: TGTGCCTGGAGTGGGGGCGGGGGAATTCACGAGCAGTACTTC

J gene: TRBJ2-3
V gene: TRBV5-1
D gene: TRBD2
clone size: -
CDR3 protein: CASGGREHTDTQYF
CDR3 DNA: TGCGCCAGCGGTGGGAGGGAACACACAGATACGCAGTATTTT

J gene: TRBJ2-5
V gene: TRBV28
D gene: -
clone size: -
CDR3 protein: CASSTYETQYF
CDR3 DNA: TGTGCCAGCAGTACCTATGAGACCCAGTACTTC

J gene: TRBJ2-7
V gene: TRBV6-6
D gene: TRBD2
clone size: -
CDR3 protein: CASSLAGSYEQYF
CDR3 DNA: TGTGCCAGCAGTCTAGCGGGCTCCTACGAGCAGTACTTC

J gene: TRBJ2-7
V gene: TRBV21-1
D gene: -
clone size: -
CDR3 protein: CASGTGTSGSPNSYEQYF
CDR3 DNA: TGTGCCAGCGGGACCGGGACTAGCGGGAGCCCAAACTCCTACGAGCAGTACTTC

J gene: TRBJ2-7
V gene: TRBV20-1
D gene: -
clone size: -
CDR3 protein: CSEERQYEQYF
CDR3 DNA: TGCAGTGAAGAGCGCCAATACGAGCAGTACTTC

J gene: TRBJ1-5
V gene: TRBV6-4
D gene: -
clone size: -
CDR3 protein: CASYRAADSNQPQHF
CDR3 DNA: TGTGCCAGCTACCGGGCAGCTGATAGCAATCAGCCCCAGCATTTT